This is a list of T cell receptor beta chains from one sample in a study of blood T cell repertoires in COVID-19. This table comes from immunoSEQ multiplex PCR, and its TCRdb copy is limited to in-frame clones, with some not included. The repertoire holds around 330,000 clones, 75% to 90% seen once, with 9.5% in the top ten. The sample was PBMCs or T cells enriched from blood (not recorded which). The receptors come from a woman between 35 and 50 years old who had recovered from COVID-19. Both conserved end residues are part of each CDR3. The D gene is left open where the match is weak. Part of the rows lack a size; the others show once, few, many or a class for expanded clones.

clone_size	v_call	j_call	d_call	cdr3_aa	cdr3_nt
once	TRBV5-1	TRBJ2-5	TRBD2	CASTLYSGGYQETQYF	TGCGCCAGCACCCTTTATAGCGGGGGATACCAAGAGACCCAGTACTTC
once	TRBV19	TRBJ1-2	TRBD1	CASSIPGTGNYGYTF	TGTGCCAGTAGTATCCCCGGGACAGGCAACTATGGCTACACCTTC
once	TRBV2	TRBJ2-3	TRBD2	CASAREWGTDTQYF	TGTGCCAGCGCGCGGGAGTGGGGCACAGATACGCAGTATTTT
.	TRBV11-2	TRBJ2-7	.	CASRRTGKSSYEQYF	TGTGCCAGCCGCCGAACAGGGAAAAGCTCCTACGAGCAGTACTTC
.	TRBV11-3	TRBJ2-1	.	CASDRGRSSYNEQFF	TGTGCCAGCGATAGGGGCAGAAGCTCCTACAATGAGCAGTTCTTC
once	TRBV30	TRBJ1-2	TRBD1	CAWRDRDRDGYTF	TGTGCCTGGAGGGACCGGGACAGGGATGGCTACACCTTC
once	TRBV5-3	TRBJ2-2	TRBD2	CARSQQGRAGTGELFF	TGTGCCAGAAGCCAACAAGGGAGGGCTGGCACCGGGGAGCTGTTTTTT
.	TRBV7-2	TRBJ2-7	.	CASTKGGDYEQYF	TGTGCCAGCACTAAGGGGGGGGATTACGAGCAGTACTTC
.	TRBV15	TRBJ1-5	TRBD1	CATRAGTGTPQHF	TGTGCCACCAGGGCCGGGACAGGGACACCCCAGCATTTT
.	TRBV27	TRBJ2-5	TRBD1	CASSHRDRQETQYF	TGTGCCAGCAGCCACCGGGACAGACAAGAGACCCAGTACTTC
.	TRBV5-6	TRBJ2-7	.	CASSSRDFFASYEQYF	TGTGCCAGCAGCTCCCGGGATTTCTTTGCTTCCTACGAGCAGTACTTC